The TCR beta chain described here comes from a study of response to subunit inactivated influenza vaccine. Regarding the study as a whole: A suggestion made by the authors is that each seasonal influenza vaccination recruits few new T cells.

TCRdb itself ran the RT-PCR reads through MiXCR, one entry per CDR3 protein. The sample has 550,000 to 800,000 distinct CDR3 sequences; 11% to 15% are singletons. As to this clonotype: Its antigen is undetermined.

The CDR3 totals 17 residues. The V gene end was trimmed by 2 bases and the J gene end by 7 bases; junction bases not matched to a gene: 9. Germline CDR1 and CDR2: SGHRS and YFSETQ. This rearrangement joins TRBV5-1 to TRBJ2-1, with 13 bases matching TRBD2. The clonotype comes from a man aged 45-65 years who received an inactivated influenza vaccine. This specimen consisted of PBMCs from blood, obtained 14 to 15 days before vaccination. CDR3 bases: TGCGCCAGCAGCTTAACTAGCGGGGGGGCAGTTTCAAATGAGCAGTTCTTC. This gives the protein CASSLTSGGAVSNEQFF.